This is a list of T cell receptor beta chains from one sample in a study of siplizumab effects on memory and regulatory T cells. This table comes from immunoSEQ multiplex PCR, and its TCRdb copy is limited to in-frame clones, with some not included. The sample holds roughly 110,000 clones, around 93% seen once. Sequenced input: non-Treg CD4+ T cells sorted from blood. Receptor source: a human donor in good health. The CDR3 runs from the conserved cysteine through the conserved F or W. The D gene is left open where the match is weak. For some rows the clone size is stated as once, few or many, or as a class when expanded; others skip it.

clone_size: once
v_call: TRBV30
j_call: TRBJ1-1
d_call: -
cdr3_nt: TGTGCCTACGACAGCATGAGCACTGAAGCTTTCTTT
cdr3_aa: CAYDSMSTEAFF

clone_size: -
v_call: TRBV7-9
j_call: TRBJ1-5
d_call: -
cdr3_nt: TGTGCCAGCAGCCCAGGGCCTTGGGGCAATCAGCCCCAGCATTTT
cdr3_aa: CASSPGPWGNQPQHF

clone_size: -
v_call: TRBV9
j_call: TRBJ2-3
d_call: -
cdr3_nt: TGTGCCAGCAGCACTAGAGGGGTTTCCGGTGGCACAGATACGCAGTATTTT
cdr3_aa: CASSTRGVSGGTDTQYF

clone_size: -
v_call: TRBV12-5
j_call: TRBJ2-7
d_call: -
cdr3_nt: TGTGCTAGTGGCGTCGGGGGTCTCTCCCACGAGCAGTACTTC
cdr3_aa: CASGVGGLSHEQYF

clone_size: -
v_call: TRBV18
j_call: TRBJ1-4
d_call: -
cdr3_nt: TGTGCCAGCTCCTTTTTGGGCAATGAAAAACTGTTTTTT
cdr3_aa: CASSFLGNEKLFF

clone_size: -
v_call: TRBV19
j_call: TRBJ1-2
d_call: -
cdr3_nt: TGTGCCAGTAGAACCGGGCAGGGTAACTATGGCTACACCTTC
cdr3_aa: CASRTGQGNYGYTF

clone_size: -
v_call: TRBV5-6
j_call: TRBJ2-7
d_call: -
cdr3_nt: TGTGCCAGCAGCTACAGGGTCGGGGGCTCCTACGAGCAGTACTTC
cdr3_aa: CASSYRVGGSYEQYF

clone_size: -
v_call: TRBV7-2
j_call: TRBJ1-5
d_call: -
cdr3_nt: TGTGCCAGCAGCCCTTGGACTGAAAAACAGCCCCAGCATTTT
cdr3_aa: CASSPWTEKQPQHF

clone_size: -
v_call: TRBV11-1
j_call: TRBJ1-4
d_call: -
cdr3_nt: TGTGCCAGCAGCTTTACGGGGAAGAATGAAAAACTGTTTTTT
cdr3_aa: CASSFTGKNEKLFF

clone_size: -
v_call: TRBV28
j_call: TRBJ2-7
d_call: -
cdr3_nt: -
cdr3_aa: CASSSSDGRAGRVYEQYF

clone_size: -
v_call: TRBV5-5
j_call: TRBJ1-2
d_call: -
cdr3_nt: TGTGCCAGCAGCTTGGTTGGGGGTGGCTACACCTTC
cdr3_aa: CASSLVGGGYTF

clone_size: -
v_call: TRBV28
j_call: TRBJ2-6
d_call: TRBD2
cdr3_nt: TGTGCCAGCAGTGCCCCGGGAGGCTCTGGGGCCAACGTCCTGACTTTC
cdr3_aa: CASSAPGGSGANVLTF

clone_size: -
v_call: TRBV9
j_call: TRBJ2-3
d_call: -
cdr3_nt: TGTGCCAGCAGCGCCACAGGCGGCTACACAGATACGCAGTATTTT
cdr3_aa: CASSATGGYTDTQYF

clone_size: -
v_call: TRBV30
j_call: TRBJ2-5
d_call: TRBD2
cdr3_nt: TGTGCCTGGAATTTTGCGGGGGGCCGGGAGACCCAGTACTTC
cdr3_aa: CAWNFAGGRETQYF

clone_size: -
v_call: TRBV25-1
j_call: TRBJ2-4
d_call: TRBD2
cdr3_nt: TGTGCCAGCAGTTTCGGCGGGGGGAACATTCAGTACTTC
cdr3_aa: CASSFGGGNIQYF

clone_size: once
v_call: TRBV27
j_call: TRBJ1-1
d_call: -
cdr3_nt: TGTGCCAGCAGTGCCCGTTGGGGTGCCACTGAAGCTTTCTTT
cdr3_aa: CASSARWGATEAFF

clone_size: -
v_call: TRBV7-3
j_call: TRBJ2-3
d_call: -
cdr3_nt: TGTGCCAGCAGCTTGGACGCAGATACGCAGTATTTT
cdr3_aa: CASSLDADTQYF

clone_size: -
v_call: TRBV19
j_call: TRBJ1-4
d_call: -
cdr3_nt: TGTGCCAGTAGTAAAACCTCAACTAATGAAAAACTGTTTTTT
cdr3_aa: CASSKTSTNEKLFF

clone_size: -
v_call: TRBV11-2
j_call: TRBJ1-5
d_call: -
cdr3_nt: TGTGCCAGCAGCTTAGATGGGGGGGGCAATCAGCCCCAGCATTTT
cdr3_aa: CASSLDGGGNQPQHF

clone_size: -
v_call: TRBV6-5
j_call: TRBJ2-7
d_call: TRBD1
cdr3_nt: TGTGCCAGCAGTGGGGACAGGGGCCTCGAGCAGTACTTC
cdr3_aa: CASSGDRGLEQYF

clone_size: -
v_call: TRBV4-3
j_call: TRBJ1-6
d_call: TRBD1
cdr3_nt: TGCGCCAGCAGCCAAGAGCCAGGGGGAGATTCACCCCTCCACTTT
cdr3_aa: CASSQEPGGDSPLHF

clone_size: -
v_call: TRBV11-2
j_call: TRBJ2-5
d_call: TRBD2
cdr3_nt: TGTGCCAGCAGCTCCGGACTAGCGGGGGGGCTGGTAGAGACCCAGTACTTC
cdr3_aa: CASSSGLAGGLVETQYF

clone_size: -
v_call: TRBV29-1
j_call: TRBJ2-3
d_call: -
cdr3_nt: TGCAGCGTTGAAAGCAGGGATCACGACACAGATACGCAGTATTTT
cdr3_aa: CSVESRDHDTDTQYF

clone_size: -
v_call: TRBV11-2
j_call: TRBJ1-1
d_call: -
cdr3_nt: TGTGCCAGCAGCTTAGCGGTCGGACGGGACACTGAAGCTTTCTTT
cdr3_aa: CASSLAVGRDTEAFF

clone_size: -
v_call: TRBV9
j_call: TRBJ2-5
d_call: -
cdr3_nt: TGTGCCAGCAGCGTACGAGGGGTTGAAGAGACCCAGTACTTC
cdr3_aa: CASSVRGVEETQYF

clone_size: -
v_call: TRBV15
j_call: TRBJ2-3
d_call: -
cdr3_nt: TGTGCCACCAGCAGAGATAAGGGGGTTTGGGGCACAGATACGCAGTATTTT
cdr3_aa: CATSRDKGVWGTDTQYF

clone_size: -
v_call: TRBV2
j_call: TRBJ2-3
d_call: -
cdr3_nt: TGTGCCAGTCGGGCGCACCCTTCCACAGATACGCAGTATTTT
cdr3_aa: CASRAHPSTDTQYF

clone_size: -
v_call: TRBV7-8
j_call: TRBJ2-2
d_call: -
cdr3_nt: TGTGCCAGCAGCCGCTCGGGCGTCGCGAACACCGGGGAGCTGTTTTTT
cdr3_aa: CASSRSGVANTGELFF

clone_size: -
v_call: TRBV13
j_call: TRBJ2-5
d_call: -
cdr3_nt: TGTGCCAGCAGCTTAGGGGGTTCGGGACAACCGTACTTC
cdr3_aa: CASSLGGSGQPYF

clone_size: -
v_call: TRBV5-1
j_call: TRBJ2-7
d_call: -
cdr3_nt: TGCGCCAGCAGCTTGGTGGGGGTGGCTTCCTACGAGCAGTACTTC
cdr3_aa: CASSLVGVASYEQYF

clone_size: -
v_call: TRBV4-2
j_call: TRBJ1-1
d_call: -
cdr3_nt: TGTGCCAGCAGCCAAGACGCGGGACGCCTGAACACTGAAGCTTTCTTT
cdr3_aa: CASSQDAGRLNTEAFF

clone_size: -
v_call: TRBV14
j_call: TRBJ1-2
d_call: -
cdr3_nt: TGTGCCAGCAGCCCGGGACGTGTTACAATAGGGGGCTACACCTTC
cdr3_aa: CASSPGRVTIGGYTF

clone_size: -
v_call: TRBV18
j_call: TRBJ2-7
d_call: -
cdr3_nt: TGTGCCAGCTCATCGACCGGAAGCTCCTACGAGCAGTACTTC
cdr3_aa: CASSSTGSSYEQYF

clone_size: -
v_call: TRBV5-1
j_call: TRBJ1-2
d_call: TRBD1
cdr3_nt: TGCGCCAGCAGCGGGGGCGACAGGGCAGCGAACTATGGCTACACCTTC
cdr3_aa: CASSGGDRAANYGYTF

clone_size: -
v_call: TRBV27
j_call: TRBJ1-1
d_call: -
cdr3_nt: TGTGCCAGCAGTTTAAGGAGGGGGGCCATGAACACTGAAGCTTTCTTT
cdr3_aa: CASSLRRGAMNTEAFF

clone_size: -
v_call: TRBV7-3
j_call: TRBJ2-2
d_call: TRBD1
cdr3_nt: TGTGCCAGCAGCTTAATCCCAGGGGGCCCTCCTTCCACTGGGGAGCTGTTTTTT
cdr3_aa: CASSLIPGGPPSTGELFF

clone_size: -
v_call: TRBV5-6
j_call: TRBJ2-2
d_call: TRBD1
cdr3_nt: TGTGCCAGCAGCTTGGGAGGGGGCTTGGCCGGGGAGCTGTTTTTT
cdr3_aa: CASSLGGGLAGELFF

clone_size: -
v_call: TRBV28
j_call: TRBJ1-2
d_call: -
cdr3_nt: TGTGCCAGCAGTTTCCGGGGTGGGGGAGGCTATGGCTACACCTTC
cdr3_aa: CASSFRGGGGYGYTF

clone_size: -
v_call: TRBV5-6
j_call: TRBJ1-4
d_call: -
cdr3_nt: TGTGCCAGCAGCTTCGTAGGGGAAAAACTGTTTTTT
cdr3_aa: CASSFVGEKLFF

clone_size: -
v_call: TRBV6-6
j_call: TRBJ2-5
d_call: -
cdr3_nt: TGTGCCAGCAGTCGGGCCCGGACAGCGGCGGAGACCCAGTACTTC
cdr3_aa: CASSRARTAAETQYF

clone_size: -
v_call: TRBV7-6
j_call: TRBJ2-1
d_call: TRBD1
cdr3_nt: TGTGCCAGCAGCAACCTCCAGGGGGCGCATGAGCAGTTCTTC
cdr3_aa: CASSNLQGAHEQFF

clone_size: -
v_call: TRBV9
j_call: TRBJ1-2
d_call: -
cdr3_nt: TGTGCCAGCAGCGTAGGCCCGGGGCAGATCTATGGCTACACCTTC
cdr3_aa: CASSVGPGQIYGYTF

clone_size: -
v_call: TRBV7-2
j_call: TRBJ2-1
d_call: TRBD2
cdr3_nt: TGTGCCAGCAGCCGCGGGGGGTCCTACAATGAGCAGTTCTTC
cdr3_aa: CASSRGGSYNEQFF